This section outlines one TCR beta chain sequence together with its context. Using immunoSEQ multiplex PCR, the repertoire was profiled, and TCRdb retains in-frame clones only, with some absent. The data contain some 12,000 clones, more than 60% of them singletons. The V end was cut by 4 bases, the J end by 1 base, with 15 bases between. This CDR3 is 16 amino acids long. Germline-derived CDR1 and CDR2 are LNHDA and SQIVND (reference sequence). This entry belongs to a study of T cell repertoires in ileal Crohn's disease. This TCR came from an adult with Crohn's disease. Sequenced sample: ileal tissue. J is TRBJ2-3 and V is TRBV19, with TRBD1 as a possible D gene (6 bases). The CDR3, as DNA: TGTGCCAGTAGTAAACCCCCGTGGACAGGCACAGATACGCAGTATTTT. Encoded protein: CASSKPPWTGTDTQYF.